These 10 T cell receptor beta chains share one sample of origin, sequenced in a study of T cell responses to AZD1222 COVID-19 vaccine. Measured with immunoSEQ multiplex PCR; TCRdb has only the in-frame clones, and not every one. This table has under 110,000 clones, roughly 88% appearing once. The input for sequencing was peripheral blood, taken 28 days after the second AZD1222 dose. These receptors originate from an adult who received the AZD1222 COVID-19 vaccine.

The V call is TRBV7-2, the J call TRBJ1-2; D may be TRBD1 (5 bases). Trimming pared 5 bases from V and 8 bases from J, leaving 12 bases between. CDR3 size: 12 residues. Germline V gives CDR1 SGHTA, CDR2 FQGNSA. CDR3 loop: CASSPGTAGYTF. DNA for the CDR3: TGTGCCAGCAGCCCGGGGACGGCAGGCTACACCTTC.

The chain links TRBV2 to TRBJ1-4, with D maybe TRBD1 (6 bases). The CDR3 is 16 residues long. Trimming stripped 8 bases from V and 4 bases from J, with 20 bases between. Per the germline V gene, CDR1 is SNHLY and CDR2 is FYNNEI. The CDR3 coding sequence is TGTGCCAGCGACGCAAGAGGGAGGGGGAGTAATGAAAAACTGTTTTTT. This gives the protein CASDARGRGSNEKLFF. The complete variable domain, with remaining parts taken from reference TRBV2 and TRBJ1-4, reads EPEVTQTPSHQVTQMGQEVILRCVPISNHLYFYWYRQILGQKVEFLVSFYNNEISEKSEIFDDQFSVERPDGSNFTLKIRSTKLEDSAMYFCASDARGRGSNEKLFFGSGTQLSVL.

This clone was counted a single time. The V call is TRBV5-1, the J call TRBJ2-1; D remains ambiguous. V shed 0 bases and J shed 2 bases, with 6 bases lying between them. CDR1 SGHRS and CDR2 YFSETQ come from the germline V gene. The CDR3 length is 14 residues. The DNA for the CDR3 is TGCGCCAGCAGCTTGGGAGGAGCCTACAATGAGCAGTTCTTC. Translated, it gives CASSLGGAYNEQFF.

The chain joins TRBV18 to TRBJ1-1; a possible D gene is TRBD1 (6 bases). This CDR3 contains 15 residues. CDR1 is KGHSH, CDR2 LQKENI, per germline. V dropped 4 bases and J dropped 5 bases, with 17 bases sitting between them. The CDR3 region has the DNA TGTGCCAGCTCACTGGATTGGGGGGGCAGGACTGAAGCTTTCTTT. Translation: CASSLDWGGRTEAFF. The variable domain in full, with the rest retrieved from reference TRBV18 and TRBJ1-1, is NAGVMQNPRHLVRRRGQEARLRCSPMKGHSHVYWYRQLPEEGLKFMVYLQKENIIDESGMPKERFSAEFPKEGPSILRIQQVVRGDSAAYFCASSLDWGGRTEAFFGQGTRLTVV.

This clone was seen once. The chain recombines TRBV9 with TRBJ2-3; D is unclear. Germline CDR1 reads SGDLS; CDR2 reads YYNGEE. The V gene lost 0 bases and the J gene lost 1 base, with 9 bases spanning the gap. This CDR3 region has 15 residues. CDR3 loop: CASSVAVGGTDTQYF. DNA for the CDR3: TGTGCCAGCAGCGTAGCTGTGGGCGGCACAGATACGCAGTATTTT. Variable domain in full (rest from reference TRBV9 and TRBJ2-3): DSGVTQTPKHLITATGQRVTLRCSPRSGDLSVYWYQQSLDQGLQFLIQYYNGEERAKGNILERFSAQQFPDLHSELNLSSLELGDSALYFCASSVAVGGTDTQYFGPGTRLTVL.

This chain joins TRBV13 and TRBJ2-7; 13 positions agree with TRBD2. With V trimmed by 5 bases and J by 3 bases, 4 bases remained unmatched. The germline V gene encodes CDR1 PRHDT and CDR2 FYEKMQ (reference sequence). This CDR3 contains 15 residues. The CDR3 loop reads CASSHRTSGGYEQYF. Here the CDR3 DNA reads TGTGCCAGCAGCCACCGGACTAGCGGGGGCTACGAGCAGTACTTC. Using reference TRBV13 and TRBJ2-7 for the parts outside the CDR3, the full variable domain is AAGVIQSPRHLIKEKRETATLKCYPIPRHDTVYWYQQGPGQDPQFLISFYEKMQSDKGSIPDRFSAQQFSDYHSELNMSSLELGDSALYFCASSHRTSGGYEQYFGPGTRLTVT.

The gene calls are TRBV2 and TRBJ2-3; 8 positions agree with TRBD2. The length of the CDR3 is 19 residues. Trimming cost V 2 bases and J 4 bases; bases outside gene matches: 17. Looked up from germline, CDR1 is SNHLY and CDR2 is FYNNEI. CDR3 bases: TGTGCCAGCAGTGAAATGGTAGCGGGGTGGCAACTTGGTCCAGATACGCAGTATTTT. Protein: CASSEMVAGWQLGPDTQYF.

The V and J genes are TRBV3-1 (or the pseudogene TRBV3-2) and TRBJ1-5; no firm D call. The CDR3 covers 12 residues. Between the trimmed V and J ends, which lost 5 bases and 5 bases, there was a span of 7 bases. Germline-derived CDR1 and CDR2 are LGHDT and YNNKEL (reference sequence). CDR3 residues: CASSCLHQPQHF. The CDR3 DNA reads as TGTGCCAGCAGCTGCTTGCATCAGCCCCAGCATTTT.

CDR3 in DNA: TGTGCCAGTAGTATAGTCCGAGCGCATGGAAACACCATATATTTT. Protein product: CASSIVRAHGNTIYF. V gene TRBV19 combines with J gene TRBJ1-3; the D is unclear. This CDR3 contains 15 residues. V lost 1 base, J lost 3 bases, and 10 bases lay in between. In germline, CDR1 is LNHDA, CDR2 SQIVND (reference sequence). The entire variable domain, with the rest obtained from reference TRBV19 and TRBJ1-3, is as follows: DGGITQSPKYLFRKEGQNVTLSCEQNLNHDAMYWYRQDPGQGLRLIYYSQIVNDFQKGDIAEGYSVSREKKESFPLTVTSAQKNPTAFYLCASSIVRAHGNTIYFGEGSWLTVV.

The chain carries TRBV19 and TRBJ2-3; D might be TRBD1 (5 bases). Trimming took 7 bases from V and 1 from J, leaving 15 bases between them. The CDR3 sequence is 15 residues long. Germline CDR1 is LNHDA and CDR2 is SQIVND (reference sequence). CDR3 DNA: TGTGCCAGTACCAGGGATAGGGGCGGCACAGATACGCAGTATTTT. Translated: CASTRDRGGTDTQYF.